These 21 T cell receptor beta chains originate from one sample sequenced in a study of regulatory T cells in long-lasting Graves disease. The time point is: newly diagnosed GD, antithyroid drugs for less than 3 months. Scientists built the TCR library using RNA that was extracted from PBMCs. Combining iRepertoire HTBI primers with Arm-PCR of CDR3 regions, the authors built TCR beta libraries. Via MiXCR, TCRdb re-called the multiplex PCR reads, giving one row per CDR3 protein. The table has approximately 230,000 distinct CDR3 sequences, around 17% seen once; the top ten hold more than 20%. The sample here was peripheral blood mononuclear cells (PBMCs), taken at new diagnosis, from a patient treated with antithyroid drugs. The receptors originated from a female donor with Graves disease.

This clonotype has ten or more counts. The chain is built from TRBV28 and TRBJ2-7; TRBD2 matches at 12 bases. In germline, CDR1 is MDHEN, CDR2 SYDVKM. This CDR3 is 17 amino acids long. The V segment lost 4 bases and the J segment 2 bases; nucleotides outside the gene matches: 9. The CDR3, as DNA: TGTGCCAGCAGTTCCCCGGGGACTAGCGGGTCCGCCTACGAGCAGTACTTC. Its translation is CASSSPGTSGSAYEQYF.

This clonotype occurred many times. In nucleotides, the CDR3 is TGTGCCAGCAGTGAATTCGGAGGCTCTAGCACAGATACGCAGTATTTT. This gives the protein CASSEFGGSSTDTQYF. The chain is built from TRBV6-1 and TRBJ2-3; D is possibly TRBD2 (5 bases). From germline, CDR1 is MNHNS and CDR2 SASEGT. Trimming left V 2 bases short and J 0 bases short, with 12 bases between. The CDR3 runs to 16 residues.

At least ten counts were recorded for this clonotype. This rearrangement joins TRBV7-9 to TRBJ2-5; D perhaps matches TRBD1 (5 bases). The CDR3 has 13 amino acids. V was cut by 3 bases and J by 2 bases, with 7 bases left in between. From germline, CDR1 is SEHNR and CDR2 FQNEAQ (reference sequence). The CDR3: CASSLTAQETQYF. The CDR3, as DNA: TGTGCCAGCAGCTTGACAGCGCAAGAGACCCAGTACTTC.

Turning to this clonotype: With only one base between it and a far larger clone, this is likely a read error. V usage is TRBV28 and J usage is TRBJ2-3; TRBD2 aligns across 11 bases. The DNA end favors TRBJ2-7, so the J call may be wrong. Germline loops: CDR1 MDHEN, CDR2 SYDVKM. CDR3 length equals 15 residues. CDR3 sequence reads: CASRPGTSGSNEQYF. CDR3 coding DNA: TGTGCCAGCAGGCCCGGGACTAGCGGATCGAATGAGCAGTACTTC.

The rearrangement links TRBV2 to TRBJ1-2; D is uncertain. V lost 4 bases and J lost 0, with 15 bases in between. CDR3 size: 16 residues. Germline V gene data show CDR1 as SNHLY and CDR2 as FYNNEI. The CDR3 loop reads CASSADSKASNYGYTF. CDR3 DNA: TGTGCCAGCAGTGCAGACTCAAAGGCTTCTAACTATGGCTACACCTTC.

In this sample, this clonotype turned up many times. The rearrangement joins TRBV11-2 to TRBJ2-2; TRBD2 matches at 11 bases. The V segment lost 5 bases and the J segment 6 bases; nucleotides outside the gene matches: 2. The CDR3 loop spans 14 amino acids. Germline V lookup: CDR1 SGHAT, CDR2 FQNNGV. In nucleotides, the CDR3 is TGTGCCAGCAGCGTAGCGGGAGGGCCCGGGGAGCTGTTTTTT. Protein: CASSVAGGPGELFF. Variable domain in full (rest from reference TRBV11-2 and TRBJ2-2): EAGVAQSPRYKIIEKRQSVAFWCNPISGHATLYWYQQILGQGPKLLIQFQNNGVVDDSQLPKDRFSAERLKGVDSTLKIQPAKLEDSAVYLCASSVAGGPGELFFGEGSRLTVL.

This clonotype has a count of ten or more. The V gene is TRBV11-2, the J gene TRBJ1-5; TRBD1 aligns across 8 bases. There are 15 residues in the CDR3. J gave up 4 bases and V 6 bases, and 8 bases lay outside the gene matches. Germline V gene data show CDR1 as SGHAT and CDR2 as FQNNGV. CDR3 DNA: TGTGCCAGCAGTAAGGGACAGGAATGGAATCAGCCCCAGCATTTT. This codes for CASSKGQEWNQPQHF.

This clonotype was seen at least ten times. The chain employs TRBV9 and TRBJ2-2, with 10 nucleotides matching TRBD2. The germline V gene encodes CDR1 SGDLS and CDR2 YYNGEE. Losses at the gene ends were 3 bases for V and 6 bases for J; bases not matched to a gene: 2. The CDR3 length is 14 residues. DNA of the CDR3: TGTGCCAGCAGCGATAGCGGGAGGCCCGGGGAGCTGTTTTTT. This gives the protein CASSDSGRPGELFF.

The chain combines TRBV10-3 with TRBJ2-7; no definite D call. Trimming stripped 2 bases from V and 0 bases from J, with 11 bases between. CDR1 is ENHRY, CDR2 SYGVKD, per germline. The CDR3 consists of 15 residues. The chain's CDR3 is CAISEELVGSYEQYF. As DNA, the CDR3 is TGTGCCATCAGTGAGGAGCTGGTTGGCTCCTACGAGCAGTACTTC.

This rearrangement joins TRBV20-1 to TRBJ1-6; 9 bases agree with TRBD1. V dropped 2 bases and J dropped 5; count of bases not matched to a gene: 7. CDR1 is DFQATT and CDR2 is SNEGSKA in the germline V gene (reference sequence). This CDR3 comprises 16 residues. CDR3 DNA sequence: TGCAGTGCTAGAATTACGACAGGGGGAAATAATTCACCCCTCCACTTT. Translation: CSARITTGGNNSPLHF.

The V gene is TRBV15, the J gene TRBJ2-1, with 12 bases aligning to TRBD1. This CDR3 has 16 amino acids. Trimming took 1 base from V and 6 from J; bases not matched to a gene: 4. Germline values: CDR1 LNHNV, CDR2 YYDKDF (reference sequence). The CDR3 region is CATSRGDRGLGNEQFF. For the CDR3, the DNA is TGTGCCACCAGCAGAGGGGACAGGGGGCTTGGCAATGAGCAGTTCTTC.

At least ten counts were recorded for this clonotype. The genes are TRBV6-1 and TRBJ1-1; D is possibly TRBD1 (5 bases). This CDR3 is built from 14 residues. Trimming removed 5 bases at V and 1 base at J, with 11 bases between. CDR1 and CDR2 (germline): MNHNS, SASEGT. The chain's CDR3 is CASSPGRTNTEAFF. Here the CDR3 DNA reads TGTGCCAGCAGTCCGGGACGGACGAACACTGAAGCTTTCTTT.

In the case of this clonotype: This probably arose from a read error, given a far larger clone one base away. The chain employs TRBV11-1 and TRBJ2-1; 10 positions agree with TRBD2. The end of the DNA is better explained by TRBJ2-3, so the J call may be wrong. In germline, CDR1 is SGHAT, CDR2 FQDESV (reference sequence). The CDR3 is 16 residues long. CDR3 residues: CVSSVRAGGPSDTQYF. In nucleotides, the CDR3 is TGTGTCAGCAGCGTTAGAGCGGGAGGGCCGTCAGATACGCAGTATTTT.

As regards this clonotype: A single base separates this from a much larger clone, so it may be a read error. V usage is TRBV10-3 and J usage is TRBJ2-2; D not resolved. The V and J ends lost 4 bases and 4 bases respectively, with 13 bases between them. The CDR3 spans 15 residues. Germline V lookup: CDR1 ENHRY, CDR2 SYGVKD. CDR3 protein: CAISVSSDGTGELFF. DNA of the CDR3: TGTGCCATCAGTGTTTCGAGCGATGGCACCGGGGAGCTGTTTTTT.

In this sample, this clonotype turned up many times. This sequence joins TRBV4-3 and TRBJ2-3; no reliable D call. Looked up from germline, CDR1 is LGHNA and CDR2 is YSLEER. The V gene lost 0 bases and the J gene lost 3 bases, with 10 bases spanning the gap. This CDR3 comprises 15 residues. The CDR3 DNA is TGCGCCAGCAGCCAAGAATTTTTCCAGACAGATACGCAGTATTTT. Its protein product is CASSQEFFQTDTQYF.

For this clonotype: Given a much more abundant clone one base away, this may be a read error. This sequence joins TRBV11-3 and TRBJ2-1, with a tentative D call TRBD2 (6 bases). The germline V gene has CDR1 SGHNT and CDR2 YENEEA. V shed 5 bases and J shed 7 bases, with 9 bases lying between them. The length of the CDR3 is 12 residues. CDR3 region: CASSLARNEQFF. CDR3 nucleotide sequence: TGTGCCAGCAGCCTAGCGAGGAATGAGCAGTTCTTC.

The rearrangement joins TRBV6-1 to TRBJ2-5; TRBD2 aligns across 10 bases. V was clipped by 9 bases and J by 5 bases; unmatched bases: 15. The germline V gene has CDR1 MNHNS and CDR2 SASEGT. This CDR3 spans 16 amino acids. CDR3 sequence reads: CASRAGGPRERETQYF. CDR3 nucleotides: TGTGCCAGTAGAGCGGGAGGGCCACGGGAGCGGGAGACCCAGTACTTC.

The V gene is TRBV11-2, the J gene TRBJ1-1; D is possibly TRBD1 (5 bases). Trimming took 5 bases from V and 5 from J, leaving 12 bases between them. The CDR3 covers 13 residues. Germline loops: CDR1 SGHAT, CDR2 FQNNGV. CDR3 sequence reads: CASSARVRTEAFF. In nucleotides, the CDR3 is TGTGCCAGCAGCGCCAGGGTTCGAACTGAAGCTTTCTTT.

This clonotype has at least ten counts. The chain joins TRBV6-1 to TRBJ2-7; 8 positions agree with TRBD1. Trimming removed 5 bases from V and 3 bases from J; junction bases left unmatched: 6. This CDR3 is built from 14 residues. Germline V CDR1 and CDR2: MNHNS, SASEGT. Here the CDR3 DNA reads TGTGCCAGCAGTCTCGGGACAGGTCGCTACGAGCAGTACTTC. Its protein product is CASSLGTGRYEQYF.

This clonotype was recorded many times. The chain recombines TRBV24-1 with TRBJ2-7; 8 positions match TRBD1. V was clipped by 8 bases and J by 3 bases; unmatched bases: 14. CDR3 length: 16 residues. Germline assignment: CDR1 KGHDR and CDR2 SFDVKD. The CDR3 loop reads CATITGGIRLHYEQYF. The CDR3 bases are TGTGCCACCATAACAGGGGGTATACGCCTCCACTACGAGCAGTACTTC.

The chain carries TRBV7-2 and TRBJ2-7; 9 nucleotides agree with TRBD1. From germline, CDR1 is SGHTA and CDR2 FQGNSA. Unmatched junction bases numbered 18, after V lost 4 bases and J lost 5 bases. The CDR3 sequence is 18 residues long. The CDR3 nucleotides read TGTGCCAGCAGCTCCCCTACGGTGCCCGTGACAGGGGGTAACGAGCAGTACTTC. Encoded protein: CASSSPTVPVTGGNEQYF.